This TCR beta chain was sequenced in a study of blood T cell repertoires in COVID-19. Background on the study: Samples of COVID-19 (acute and convalescent) were obtained from the United States, Italy and Spain. In each case, the material was cDNA or gDNA derived from T cells, B-cell-depleted T cells, or PBMCs.

Source study methods: Amplification of reference gene primers was used by the study to estimate nucleated cell counts. Some clones are missing from TCRdb's copy, which holds only in-frame ones; the method was immunoSEQ multiplex PCR. V, J and clone size derive from that table, while D and trimming were established from the DNA sequence. The sample yields hundreds of thousands of clones, about nine tenths seen once. The CDR3 is 14 residues long. CDR1 MGHRA and CDR2 YSYEKL come from the germline V gene. After removal of 4 bases from V and 2 bases from J, the junction contained 3 bases not matched to a gene.

The material sequenced was peripheral blood. This chain joins TRBV4-1 and TRBJ2-5, with 8 nucleotides matching TRBD1. This sequence was found in a man aged 80 or over with acute or convalescent COVID-19. As DNA, the CDR3 is TGCGCCAGCAGCCCCAGACAGGGGCAAGAGACCCAGTACTTC. Its protein product is CASSPRQGQETQYF.